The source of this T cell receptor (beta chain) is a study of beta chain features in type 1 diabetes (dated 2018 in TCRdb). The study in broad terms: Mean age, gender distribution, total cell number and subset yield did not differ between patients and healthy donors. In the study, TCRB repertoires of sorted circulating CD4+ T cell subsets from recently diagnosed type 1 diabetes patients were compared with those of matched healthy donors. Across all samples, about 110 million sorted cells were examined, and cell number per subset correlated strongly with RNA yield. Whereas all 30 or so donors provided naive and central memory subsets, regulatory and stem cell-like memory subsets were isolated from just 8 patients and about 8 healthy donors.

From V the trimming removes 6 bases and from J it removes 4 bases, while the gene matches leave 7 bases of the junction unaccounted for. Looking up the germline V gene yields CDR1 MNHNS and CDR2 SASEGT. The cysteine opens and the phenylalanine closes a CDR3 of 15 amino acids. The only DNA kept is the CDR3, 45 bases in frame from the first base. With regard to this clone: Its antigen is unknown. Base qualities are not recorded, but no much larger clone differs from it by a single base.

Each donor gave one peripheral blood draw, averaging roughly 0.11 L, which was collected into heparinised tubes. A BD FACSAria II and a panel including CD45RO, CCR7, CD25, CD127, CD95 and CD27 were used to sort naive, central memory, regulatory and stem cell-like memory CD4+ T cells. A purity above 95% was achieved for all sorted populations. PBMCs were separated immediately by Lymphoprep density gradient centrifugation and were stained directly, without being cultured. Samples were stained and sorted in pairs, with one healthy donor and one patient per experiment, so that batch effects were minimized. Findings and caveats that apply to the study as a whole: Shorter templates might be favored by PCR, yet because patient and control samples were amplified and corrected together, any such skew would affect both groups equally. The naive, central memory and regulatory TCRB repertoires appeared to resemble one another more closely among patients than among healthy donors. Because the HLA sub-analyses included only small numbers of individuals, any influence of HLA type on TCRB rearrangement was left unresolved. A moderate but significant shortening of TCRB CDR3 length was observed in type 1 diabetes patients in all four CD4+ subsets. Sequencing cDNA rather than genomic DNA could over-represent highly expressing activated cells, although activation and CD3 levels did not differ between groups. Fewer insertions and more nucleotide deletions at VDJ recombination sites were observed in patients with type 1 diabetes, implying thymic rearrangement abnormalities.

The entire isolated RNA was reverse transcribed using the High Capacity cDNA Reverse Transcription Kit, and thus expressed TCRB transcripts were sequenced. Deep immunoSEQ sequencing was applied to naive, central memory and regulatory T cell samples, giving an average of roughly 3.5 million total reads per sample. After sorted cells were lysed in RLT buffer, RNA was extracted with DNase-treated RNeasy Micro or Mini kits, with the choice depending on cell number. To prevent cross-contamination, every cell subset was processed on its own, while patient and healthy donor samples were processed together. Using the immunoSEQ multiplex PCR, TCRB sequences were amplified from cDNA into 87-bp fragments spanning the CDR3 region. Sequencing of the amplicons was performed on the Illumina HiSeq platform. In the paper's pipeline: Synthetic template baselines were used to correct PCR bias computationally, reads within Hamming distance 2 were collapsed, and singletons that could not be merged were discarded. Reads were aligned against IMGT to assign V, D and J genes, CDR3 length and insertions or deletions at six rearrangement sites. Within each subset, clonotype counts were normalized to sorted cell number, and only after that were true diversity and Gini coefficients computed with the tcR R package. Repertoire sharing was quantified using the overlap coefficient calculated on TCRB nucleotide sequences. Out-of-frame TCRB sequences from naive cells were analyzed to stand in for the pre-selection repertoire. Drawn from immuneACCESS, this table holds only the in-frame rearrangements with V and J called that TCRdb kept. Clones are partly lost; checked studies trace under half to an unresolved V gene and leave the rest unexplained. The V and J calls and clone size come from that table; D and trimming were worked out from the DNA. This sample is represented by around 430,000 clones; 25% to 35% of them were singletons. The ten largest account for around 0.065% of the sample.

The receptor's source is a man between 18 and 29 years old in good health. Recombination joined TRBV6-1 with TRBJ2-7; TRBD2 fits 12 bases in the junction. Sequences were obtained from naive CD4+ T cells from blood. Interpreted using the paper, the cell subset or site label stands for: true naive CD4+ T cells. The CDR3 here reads CASSAFGTSGYEQYF. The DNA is TGTGCCAGCAGCGCCTTCGGGACTAGCGGGTACGAGCAGTACTTC.